One T cell receptor beta chain is described in this entry. The sample is drawn from a study of blood T cell repertoires in COVID-19. Here immunoSEQ multiplex PCR was the method, and the copy in TCRdb shows in-frame clones only, minus some. The table lists some 260,000 clones, approximately 82% of them singletons. The germline V gene encodes CDR1 SGHTA and CDR2 FQGNSA. The CDR3 runs to 15 residues. V lost 2 bases and J lost 3, with 11 bases in between. This TCR was recovered from a woman between 18 and 29 years old with acute or convalescent COVID-19. This rearrangement joins TRBV7-2 to TRBJ1-5; TRBD1 is a possible D gene (5 bases). The sample was peripheral blood. This CDR3 is CASSLMQGNNQPQHF. For the CDR3, the DNA is TGTGCCAGCAGCTTAATGCAGGGTAACAATCAGCCCCAGCATTTT.